These 30 T cell receptor beta chains came from one sample sequenced in a study of vaccination effects on CD4 cells after COVID-19. These receptors' antigens are unknown. In the ViraFEST assay, antigen-specific CD4+ clonotypes were identified by expansion after peptide-pool stimulation. The authors isolated CD4+ T cells after around nine days of culture. Nucleocapsid antibodies stayed negative before and after vaccination, showing no earlier SARS-CoV-2 infection. Method: immunoSEQ multiplex PCR; TCRdb's copy keeps in-frame clones and lacks some. Here the sample spans about 34,000 clones, around 78% being singletons. Sample: CD4+ T cells from PBMCs cultured with HCoV-OC43 spike peptides, taken before COVID-19 vaccination. Subset reported: HCoV-OC43 spike overlapping peptide pool stimulation. These receptor sequences come from a human donor who received a COVID-19 vaccine.

The chain links TRBV3-1 (or the pseudogene TRBV3-2) to TRBJ2-5; no firm D call. CDR1 is LGHDT and CDR2 is YNNKEL in the germline V gene (reference sequence). This CDR3 has 14 residues. V dropped 3 bases and J dropped 4 bases, with 12 bases sitting between them. The chain's CDR3 is CASSHHGPTETQYF. As DNA, the CDR3 is TGTGCCAGCAGCCACCATGGACCCACAGAGACCCAGTACTTC.

V gene TRBV5-1 combines with J gene TRBJ2-2; D remains unclear. The CDR3 has 14 amino acids. The V end lost 6 bases, the J end lost 0 bases, and 9 bases lay between the germline ends. Germline values: CDR1 SGHRS, CDR2 YFSETQ. The CDR3 nucleotides read TGCGCCAGCATGTCGATCGCGAACACCGGGGAGCTGTTTTTT. This gives the protein CASMSIANTGELFF.

The table lists this clone with a few counts. The chain links TRBV4-1 to TRBJ1-2; possible D gene TRBD1, 5 bases. Per the germline V gene, CDR1 is MGHRA and CDR2 is YSYEKL. This CDR3 comprises 16 residues. Trimming removed 1 base at V and 6 bases at J, with 18 bases between. The CDR3 DNA follows: TGCGCCAGCAGCCAAGGAGCTCGGGGGACTTGGGATGGCTACACCTTC. Protein sequence: CASSQGARGTWDGYTF.

V usage is TRBV7-9 and J usage is TRBJ2-1, with a tentative D call TRBD1 (7 bases). Trimming took 2 bases from V and 3 from J, leaving 20 bases between them. This CDR3 has 18 residues. Germline CDR1 SEHNR, CDR2 FQNEAQ (reference sequence). CDR3 bases: TGTGCCAGCAGCTTAAGTGGAGGGACAGCCGGATTCTACAATGAGCAGTTCTTC. The encoded protein is CASSLSGGTAGFYNEQFF.

This chain joins TRBV7-3 and TRBJ1-1, with 10 positions matching TRBD1. The CDR3 consists of 18 residues. Germline trimming cut 5 bases from V and 3 bases from J; bases unmatched to any gene: 15. Germline lookup yields CDR1 SGHTA and CDR2 FQGTGA. This CDR3 is CASSPRVKTGGRDTEAFF. The CDR3 coding sequence is TGTGCCAGCAGCCCGCGGGTAAAGACAGGGGGCCGGGACACTGAAGCTTTCTTT.

This chain links TRBV6-5 with TRBJ1-1, with no clear D. V lost 0 bases, J lost 0 bases, and 11 bases lay in between. The CDR3 contains 16 residues. Germline assignment: CDR1 MNHEY and CDR2 SVGAGI. The CDR3 bases are TGTGCCAGCAGTTACTCGGACCTCAGGATGAACACTGAAGCTTTCTTT. Its translation: CASSYSDLRMNTEAFF.

The CDR3 DNA reads TGTGCCAGCTCACCAGAACAGGGCCTAGCTAACTATGGCTACACCTTC. This sequence encodes CASSPEQGLANYGYTF. The rearrangement links TRBV18 to TRBJ1-2, with D tentatively TRBD1 (6 bases). The V gene lost 2 bases and the J gene lost 0 bases, with 13 bases spanning the gap. The CDR3 covers 16 residues. CDR1 and CDR2 from the germline V gene are KGHSH and LQKENI.

This sequence joins TRBV19 and TRBJ2-1; D is undetermined. Germline V lookup: CDR1 LNHDA, CDR2 SQIVND (reference sequence). V was clipped by 5 bases and J by 2 bases, with 19 bases between them. CDR3 length equals 17 residues. CDR3: CASSSRREGRPYNEQFF. DNA of the CDR3: TGTGCCAGTAGTTCCCGCCGCGAAGGCCGCCCCTACAATGAGCAGTTCTTC.

This clone was recorded a few times. The V call is TRBV18, the J call TRBJ1-5; 9 bases align to TRBD1. Germline V gene lookup returns CDR1 KGHSH and CDR2 LQKENI. The CDR3 totals 14 residues. Unmatched junction bases numbered 4, after V lost 3 bases and J lost 7 bases. Here the CDR3 DNA reads TGTGCCAGCTCACCCGGACAGGGGTCGCAGCCCCAGCATTTT. Its protein is CASSPGQGSQPQHF.

This chain uses TRBV7-9 with TRBJ2-3, with D possibly being TRBD2 (5 bases). Trimming cost V 3 bases and J 2 bases, with 15 bases left between them. Germline V gene data show CDR1 as SEHNR and CDR2 as FQNEAQ (reference sequence). This CDR3 region has 16 residues. Written as DNA, the CDR3 is TGTGCCAGCAGCTTTAGGGAGCAAGACCTCACAGATACGCAGTATTTT. It specifies CASSFREQDLTDTQYF.

The rearrangement joins TRBV6-1 to TRBJ2-1; the match to TRBD2 covers 9 bases. The CDR3 length is 17 residues. Germline trimming cut 4 bases from V and 8 bases from J; bases unmatched to any gene: 15. CDR1 and CDR2 from the germline V gene are MNHNS and SASEGT. The CDR3 is CASSGTRDSGRIYEQFF. CDR3 nucleotides: TGTGCCAGCAGTGGGACTCGCGATAGCGGGAGAATCTATGAGCAGTTCTTC.

This chain links TRBV3-1 (or the pseudogene TRBV3-2) with TRBJ2-7; no definite D call. The ends were cut back, 4 bases at V and 0 bases at J, with 4 bases in the middle. CDR1 is LGHDT and CDR2 is YNNKEL in the germline V gene (reference sequence). This CDR3 is built from 12 residues. The CDR3 bases are TGTGCCAGCAGCCCGACCTCCTACGAGCAGTACTTC. It specifies CASSPTSYEQYF.

V and J are TRBV21-1 and TRBJ1-6; the DNA was not used to check the table's D call, TRBD1. TRBV21-1 is marked as a pseudogene. This CDR3 region has 17 residues. CDR3 protein: CASPRTGKTNNNSPLHF. DNA of the CDR3: TGTGCCAGCCCTCGGACAGGGAAAACGAACAATAATTCACCCCTCCACTTT.

The chain is built from TRBV6-5 and TRBJ2-7; D uncertain. CDR3 size: 10 residues. The germline V gene encodes CDR1 MNHEY and CDR2 SVGAGI. The ends were cut back, 7 bases at V and 3 bases at J, with 4 bases in the middle. The CDR3 spells CASNNYEQYF. For the CDR3, the DNA is TGTGCCAGCAACAACTACGAGCAGTACTTC.

This chain links TRBV6-5 with TRBJ2-3; a possible D gene is TRBD1 (8 bases). Trimming removed 5 bases from V and 2 bases from J, with 14 bases in between. Germline CDR1 MNHEY, CDR2 SVGAGI. The CDR3 runs to 15 residues. Written as DNA, the CDR3 is TGTGCCAGCAGTCTACAGGGGGGGAACACAGATACGCAGTATTTT. Residues: CASSLQGGNTDTQYF.

The chain has TRBV5-6 and TRBJ1-2, with TRBD1 identical over 8 bases. With 0 bases clipped from V and 6 bases from J, the junction kept 13 bases outside the gene matches. Germline-derived CDR1 and CDR2 are SGHDT and YYEEEE. The CDR3 extends over 17 amino acids. CDR3: CASSLARLGTGGNGYTF. Here the CDR3 DNA reads TGTGCCAGCAGCTTGGCTCGGCTGGGCACAGGGGGAAATGGCTACACCTTC.

V gene TRBV5-4 combines with J gene TRBJ2-4, with 9 positions matching TRBD2. J gave up 5 bases and V 5 bases, and 8 bases lay outside the gene matches. This CDR3 contains 15 residues. Germline lookup yields CDR1 SGHNT and CDR2 YYREEE (reference sequence). The DNA of the CDR3 is TGTGCCAGCAGTCTTAGCGGGAGTAGCCAAAACATTCAGTACTTC. Its protein product is CASSLSGSSQNIQYF.

This clone was seen once. This sequence joins TRBV19 and TRBJ2-7; D is unclear. Trimming took off 1 base at V and 7 bases at J, with 14 bases between the two ends. CDR3 length: 14 residues. Germline V lookup: CDR1 LNHDA, CDR2 SQIVND (reference sequence). For the CDR3, the DNA is TGTGCCAGTAGTATAGCGGGCGGCCTGGGGGAGCAGTACTTC. Translated, it gives CASSIAGGLGEQYF.

The CDR3 DNA sequence: TGTGCCAGCAGTTTGGTCGGGACGTACACCGGGGAGCTGTTTTTT. It yields the protein CASSLVGTYTGELFF. V is TRBV27 and J is TRBJ2-2, with D perhaps being TRBD1 or TRBD2 (5 bases each). Per the germline V gene, CDR1 is MNHEY and CDR2 is SMNVEV (reference sequence). Trimming removed 3 bases at V and 3 bases at J, with 11 bases between. The CDR3 consists of 15 residues.

This clone has just a few counts. The V gene is TRBV30, the J gene TRBJ1-5; weak D call: TRBD1 (6 bases). The CDR3 runs to 15 residues. Trimming took 3 bases from V and 2 from J, leaving 14 bases between them. In germline, CDR1 is GTSNPN, CDR2 SVGIG (reference sequence). The CDR3 DNA reads as TGTGCCTGGAGCCCATTTTCAGGGGGCAATCAGCCCCAGCATTTT. It encodes CAWSPFSGGNQPQHF. Full variable domain (remainder filled in from reference TRBV30 and TRBJ1-5): SQTIHQWPATLVQPVGSPLSLECTVEGTSNPNLYWYRQAAGRGLQLLFYSVGIGQISSEVPQNLSASRPQDRQFILSSKKLLLSDSGFYLCAWSPFSGGNQPQHFGDGTRLSIL.

The chain has TRBV30 and TRBJ1-4, with 8 positions matching TRBD1. V lost 0 bases and J lost 8; bases outside the gene matches: 5. Germline lookup yields CDR1 GTSNPN and CDR2 SVGIG (reference sequence). The CDR3 has 14 residues. The CDR3 sequence: CAWSVRQGAEKLFF. CDR3 coding DNA: TGTGCCTGGAGTGTACGTCAGGGGGCGGAAAAACTGTTTTTT.

The chain recombines TRBV30 with TRBJ2-3, with no clear D. Germline V gene sequence: CDR1 GTSNPN, CDR2 SVGIG (reference sequence). The V gene lost 2 bases and the J gene lost 0 bases, with 3 bases spanning the gap. The CDR3 runs 12 residues. The CDR3 bases are TGTGCCTGGAGTTTTAGCACAGATACGCAGTATTTT. This sequence encodes CAWSFSTDTQYF.

V gene TRBV7-2 combines with J gene TRBJ1-6, with a possible D match to TRBD1 (5 bases). Germline CDR1 SGHTA, CDR2 FQGNSA. The length of the CDR3 is 14 residues. The V end was cut by 4 bases, the J end by 10 bases, with 14 bases between. CDR3 amino acids: CASSSQGIRSPLHF. DNA of the CDR3: TGTGCCAGCAGCTCGCAGGGAATACGGTCACCCCTCCACTTT.

The chain couples TRBV20-1 to TRBJ2-7; TRBD1 matches 7 bases. The germline gives CDR1 DFQATT, CDR2 SNEGSKA (reference sequence). This CDR3 spans 11 amino acids. With 6 bases clipped from V and 12 bases from J, the junction kept 11 bases outside the gene matches. This CDR3 reads CSAESRDRRYF. The CDR3 bases are TGCAGTGCCGAGTCCCGGGACAGAAGGTACTTC.

The chain employs TRBV5-1 and TRBJ1-4; D not certain. CDR1 SGHRS and CDR2 YFSETQ come from the germline V gene. Trimming cost V 0 bases and J 4 bases, with 13 bases left between them. The CDR3 runs to 16 residues. For the CDR3, the DNA is TGCGCCAGCAGCTTGGGGGCCTTAGAGGGTAATGAAAAACTGTTTTTT. Translated, it gives CASSLGALEGNEKLFF.

The CDR3 DNA sequence: TGTGCCAGCAGCGCAGGGTCAACCGGGACAGGGGGGACCCAGTACTTC. Residues: CASSAGSTGTGGTQYF. V usage is TRBV7-2 and J usage is TRBJ2-5, with TRBD1 matching over 11 bases. The CDR3 covers 16 residues. Germline V gene lookup returns CDR1 SGHTA and CDR2 FQGNSA. V was pared by 5 bases and J by 7 bases, with 12 bases of the junction left unmatched.

This clone was counted only a few times. The gene calls are TRBV9 and TRBJ2-2; 13 bases map to TRBD2. Germline V CDR1 and CDR2: SGDLS, YYNGEE. The CDR3 totals 19 residues. Losses at the gene ends were 0 bases for V and 3 bases for J; bases not matched to a gene: 8. The CDR3 region has the DNA TGTGCCAGCAGCGTAGGACTAGCGGGGGGATATCGGGACACCGGGGAGCTGTTTTTT. As protein: CASSVGLAGGYRDTGELFF.

The chain joins TRBV5-4 to TRBJ1-1; the D is unclear. The germline gives CDR1 SGHNT, CDR2 YYREEE (reference sequence). Between the trimmed V and J ends, which lost 2 bases and 0 bases, there was a span of 14 bases. The CDR3 runs to 16 residues. The CDR3 spells CASSFSGGRVNTEAFF. CDR3 coding DNA: TGTGCCAGCAGCTTTTCGGGCGGTCGCGTGAACACTGAAGCTTTCTTT.

The chain has TRBV9 and TRBJ2-2; D tentatively reads TRBD1 or TRBD2 (6 bases each). There are 16 residues in the CDR3. The V gene lost 0 bases and the J gene lost 4 bases, with 13 bases spanning the gap. CDR1 SGDLS and CDR2 YYNGEE come from the germline V gene. CDR3 sequence reads: CASSVEPGAATGELFF. Written as DNA, the CDR3 is TGTGCCAGCAGCGTAGAGCCGGGGGCGGCCACCGGGGAGCTGTTTTTT.

The chain is built from TRBV29-1 and TRBJ2-3, with D uncertain. V was trimmed by 0 bases and J by 5 bases, leaving 3 bases between them. Germline values: CDR1 SQVTM, CDR2 ANQGSEA. The CDR3 is 11 amino acids. The CDR3 nucleotides are TGCAGCGTTGAAGACGGAGATACGCAGTATTTT. Protein: CSVEDGDTQYF.